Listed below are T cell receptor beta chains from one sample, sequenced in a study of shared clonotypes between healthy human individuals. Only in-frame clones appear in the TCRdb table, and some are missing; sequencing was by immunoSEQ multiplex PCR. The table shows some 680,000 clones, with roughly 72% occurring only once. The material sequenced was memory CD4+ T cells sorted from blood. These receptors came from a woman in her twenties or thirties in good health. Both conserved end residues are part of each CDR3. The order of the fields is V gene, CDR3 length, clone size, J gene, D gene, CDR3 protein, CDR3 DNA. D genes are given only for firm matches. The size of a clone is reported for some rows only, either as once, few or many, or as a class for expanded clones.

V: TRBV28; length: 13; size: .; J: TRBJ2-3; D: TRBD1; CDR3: CAAGTGNTDTQYF; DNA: TGTGCCGCGGGGACAGGGAACACAGATACGCAGTATTTT
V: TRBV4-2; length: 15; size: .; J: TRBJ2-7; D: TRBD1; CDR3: CASSRSGTGGVEQYF; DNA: TGTGCCAGCAGCCGATCCGGGACAGGGGGGGTCGAGCAGTACTTC
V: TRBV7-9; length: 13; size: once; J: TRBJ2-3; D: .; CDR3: CASSSPVPDTQYF; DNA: TGTGCCAGCAGCTCCCCTGTCCCAGATACGCAGTATTTT
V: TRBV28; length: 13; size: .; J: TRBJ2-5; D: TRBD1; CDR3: CASRKQGSETQYF; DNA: TGTGCCAGCAGGAAACAGGGGTCAGAGACCCAGTACTTC
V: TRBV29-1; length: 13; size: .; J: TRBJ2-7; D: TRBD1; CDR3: CSVEGQGAYEQYF; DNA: TGCAGCGTTGAGGGTCAGGGGGCGTATGAGCAGTACTTC
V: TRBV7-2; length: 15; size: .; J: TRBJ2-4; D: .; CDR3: CASSLVALAKNIQYF; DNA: TGTGCCAGCAGCTTAGTTGCGCTAGCCAAAAACATTCAGTACTTC
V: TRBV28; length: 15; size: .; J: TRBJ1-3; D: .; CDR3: CASSPYGISGNTIYF; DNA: TGTGCCAGCAGTCCTTACGGAATCTCTGGAAACACCATATATTTT
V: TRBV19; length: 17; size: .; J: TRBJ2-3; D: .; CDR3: CASSIDRTRLSTDTQYF; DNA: TGTGCCAGTAGTATAGATAGGACCCGATTAAGCACAGATACGCAGTATTTT
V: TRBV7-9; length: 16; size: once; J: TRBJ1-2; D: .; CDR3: CASSLAGVGSVGGYTF; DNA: TGTGCCAGCAGCTTAGCAGGCGTGGGGAGCGTGGGTGGCTACACCTTC
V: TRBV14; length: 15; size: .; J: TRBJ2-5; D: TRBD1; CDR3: CASSQAYRGRETQYF; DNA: TGTGCCAGCAGCCAAGCATACAGGGGTCGTGAGACCCAGTACTTC
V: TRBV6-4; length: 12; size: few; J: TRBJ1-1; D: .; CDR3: CANNRGGTEAFF; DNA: TGTGCCAACAATCGGGGTGGCACTGAAGCTTTCTTT
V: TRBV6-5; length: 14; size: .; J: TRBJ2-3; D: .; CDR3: CASSSRTATDTQYF; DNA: TGTGCCAGCAGCTCTCGGACTGCTACAGATACGCAGTATTTT
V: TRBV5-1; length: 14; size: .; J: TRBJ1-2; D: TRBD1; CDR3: CASSYDRGDYGYTF; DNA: TGCGCCAGCAGCTATGACAGGGGCGACTATGGCTACACCTTC
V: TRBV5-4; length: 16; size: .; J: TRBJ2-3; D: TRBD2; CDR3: CASSPRTSGFTDTQYF; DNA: TGTGCCAGCAGCCCGAGGACTAGCGGATTCACAGATACGCAGTATTTT
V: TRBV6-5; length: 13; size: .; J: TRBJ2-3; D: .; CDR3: CASRLQASDTQYF; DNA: TGTGCCAGCCGCCTCCAGGCGTCAGATACGCAGTATTTT
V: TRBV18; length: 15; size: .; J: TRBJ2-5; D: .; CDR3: CASSPRSGDQETQYF; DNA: TGTGCCAGCTCACCACGATCGGGGGACCAAGAGACCCAGTACTTC
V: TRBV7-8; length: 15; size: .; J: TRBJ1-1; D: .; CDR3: CASLREGGLNTEAFF; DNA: TGTGCCAGCCTTAGGGAAGGAGGGTTGAACACTGAAGCTTTCTTT
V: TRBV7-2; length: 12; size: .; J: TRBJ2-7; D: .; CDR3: CASSLDNPSQYF; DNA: TGTGCCAGCAGCTTAGATAACCCCTCTCAGTACTTC
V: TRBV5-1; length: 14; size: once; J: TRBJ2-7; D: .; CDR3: CASSLAMISYEQYF; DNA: TGCGCCAGCAGCTTGGCCATGATTTCCTACGAGCAGTACTTC
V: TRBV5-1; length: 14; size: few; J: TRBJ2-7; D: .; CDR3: CASSLPTASYEQYF; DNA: TGCGCCAGCAGCTTGCCTACAGCGTCCTACGAGCAGTACTTC
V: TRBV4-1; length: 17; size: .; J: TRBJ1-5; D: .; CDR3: CASSHLPPGQWNQPQHF; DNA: TGCGCCAGCAGCCACCTACCCCCGGGACAATGGAATCAGCCCCAGCATTTT
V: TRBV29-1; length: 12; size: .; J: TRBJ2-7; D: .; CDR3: CSAREETYEQYF; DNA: TGCAGCGCCCGAGAGGAAACCTACGAGCAGTACTTC
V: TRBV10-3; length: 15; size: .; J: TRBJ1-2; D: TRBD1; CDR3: CAINLKDRANYGYTF; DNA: TGTGCCATCAATCTCAAGGACAGGGCTAACTATGGCTACACCTTC
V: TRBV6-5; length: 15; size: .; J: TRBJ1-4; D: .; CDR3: CASSYRGLNNEKLFF; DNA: TGTGCCAGCAGTTACAGGGGGTTAAATAATGAAAAACTGTTTTTT
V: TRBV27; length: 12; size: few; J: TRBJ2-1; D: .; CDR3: CASSLFGNEQFF; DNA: TGTGCCAGCAGTCTCTTTGGCAATGAGCAGTTCTTC
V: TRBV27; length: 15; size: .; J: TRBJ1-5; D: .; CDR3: CASSEATGSNQPQHF; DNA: TGTGCCAGCAGTGAGGCAACAGGTAGCAATCAGCCCCAGCATTTT
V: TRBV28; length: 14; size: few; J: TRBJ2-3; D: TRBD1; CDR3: CASWAGQGTDTQYF; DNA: TGTGCCTCCTGGGCGGGACAGGGAACAGATACGCAGTATTTT
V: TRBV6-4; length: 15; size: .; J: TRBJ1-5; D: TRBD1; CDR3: CASSFGQGDRQPQHF; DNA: TGTGCCAGCAGTTTCGGACAGGGGGACCGACAGCCCCAGCATTTT
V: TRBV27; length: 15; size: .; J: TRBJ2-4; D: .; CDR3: CASSQGGLAKNIQYF; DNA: TGTGCCAGCAGTCAAGGGGGTTTAGCCAAAAACATTCAGTACTTC
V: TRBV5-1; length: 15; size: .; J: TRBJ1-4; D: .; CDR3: CASSLGGATNEKLFF; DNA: TGCGCCAGCAGCTTAGGAGGGGCGACTAATGAAAAACTGTTTTTT
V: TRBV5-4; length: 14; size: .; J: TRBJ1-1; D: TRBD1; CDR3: CASETGGSGTEAFF; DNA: TGTGCCAGCGAAACAGGGGGTAGCGGGACTGAAGCTTTCTTT